The TCR beta chain described here comes from a study of control samples from healthy donors and cancer patients. Libraries were prepared by immunoSEQ multiplex PCR; TCRdb keeps only in-frame clonotypes and omits some of them. Of about 76,000 clones detected, around 90% appear once; the ten largest clones hold over 9%. Germline values: CDR1 SGDLS, CDR2 YYNGEE. Germline trimming cut 3 bases from V and 2 bases from J; bases unmatched to any gene: 2. The CDR3 covers 14 residues. The chain employs TRBV9 and TRBJ1-2, with 9 bases that match TRBD1. The specimen was PBMCs. The origin of this receptor is a woman between 45 and 60 years old with colorectal cancer. In nucleotides, the CDR3 is TGTGCCAGCAGCGCCGGACAGGGGAACTATGGCTACACCTTC. Amino acids: CASSAGQGNYGYTF.